The source of this T cell receptor beta chain is a study of tumor-infiltrating lymphocytes in localized non-small cell lung cancer. The CDR3 loop spans 13 amino acids. V was shortened by 8 bases and J by 5 bases, with 19 bases between the two germline ends. Germline values: CDR1 GTSNPN, CDR2 SVGIG (reference sequence). Here immunoSEQ multiplex PCR was the method, and the copy in TCRdb shows in-frame clones only, minus some. The data show roughly 9,900 clones, nearly 65% seen once. This sequence joins TRBV30 and TRBJ2-7; D is perhaps TRBD1 (6 bases). This clonotype was obtained from a human donor with non-small cell lung cancer. Sequencing was done on a sample of lung tumor tissue. CDR3 protein: CAAEQGLGNEQYF. The DNA for the CDR3 is TGTGCCGCTGAACAGGGATTGGGGAACGAGCAGTACTTC.